This TCR beta chain was recovered during a study of cytomegalovirus exposure and HLA in healthy donors. Across the study: The 110 million or so unique TCR beta sequences, from 150 million to 200 million T cells, were found by an earlier analysis. Broader study findings: Earlier findings revealed that most TCR beta V segments proved productive either about 87% or about 30% of the time. In a later analysis, a genetic analysis reported fewer productive-TCR N-insertions in an Asian-associated ancestry cluster than the cohort average. In vitro data verified a few CMV-associated chains as specific for CMV antigens.

A remark on this clone: The antigen remains undetermined.

PCR employed 60 Vbeta and 13 Jbeta primers. Assay: immunoSEQ multiplex PCR; the TCRdb copy retains only in-frame clones and omits some. The profile shows 120,000 or so clones, roughly two thirds of them singletons. The material sequenced was PBMCs. The receptor was derived from a young man in good health and CMV-seropositive.

The CDR3 DNA is TGTGCCAGCTATACGGGACAGGGGGATGGCTACACCTTC. Encoded protein: CASYTGQGDGYTF. V usage is TRBV18 and J usage is TRBJ1-2; 11 nucleotides agree with TRBD1. The germline V gene encodes CDR1 KGHSH and CDR2 LQKENI. Trimming removed 7 bases from V and 6 bases from J; junction bases left unmatched: 4. The CDR3 consists of 13 residues.